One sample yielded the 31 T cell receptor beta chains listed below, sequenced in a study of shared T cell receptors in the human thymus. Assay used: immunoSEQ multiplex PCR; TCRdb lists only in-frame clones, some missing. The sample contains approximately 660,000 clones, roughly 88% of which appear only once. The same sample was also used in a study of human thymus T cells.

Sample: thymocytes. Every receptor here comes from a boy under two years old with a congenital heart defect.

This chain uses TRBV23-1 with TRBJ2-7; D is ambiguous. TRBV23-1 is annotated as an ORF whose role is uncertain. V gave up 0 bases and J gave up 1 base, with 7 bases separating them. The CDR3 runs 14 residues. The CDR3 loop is CASSQSVESYEQYF. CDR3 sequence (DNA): TGCGCCAGCAGTCAATCGGTAGAGTCCTACGAGCAGTACTTC.

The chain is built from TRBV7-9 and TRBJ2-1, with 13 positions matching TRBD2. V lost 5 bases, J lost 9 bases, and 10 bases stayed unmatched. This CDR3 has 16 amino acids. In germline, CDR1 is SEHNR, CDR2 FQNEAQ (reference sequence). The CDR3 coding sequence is TGTGCCAGCAGCCCCCAACTAGCGGGAGGGTTCATTGAGCAGTTCTTC. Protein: CASSPQLAGGFIEQFF.

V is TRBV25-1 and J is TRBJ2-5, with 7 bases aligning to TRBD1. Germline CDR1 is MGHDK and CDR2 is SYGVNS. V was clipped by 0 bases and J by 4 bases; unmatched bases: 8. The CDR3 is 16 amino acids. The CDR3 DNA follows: TGTGCCAGCAGTGAATATAAAGGGGGCGCCTCAGAGACCCAGTACTTC. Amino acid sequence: CASSEYKGGASETQYF.

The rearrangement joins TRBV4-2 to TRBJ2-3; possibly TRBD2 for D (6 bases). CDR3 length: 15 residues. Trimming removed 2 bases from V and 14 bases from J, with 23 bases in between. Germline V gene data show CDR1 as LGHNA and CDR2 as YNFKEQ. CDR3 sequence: CASSQTLPSGTHRYF. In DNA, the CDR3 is TGTGCCAGCAGCCAAACCTTACCCTCCGGGACTCATCGGTATTTT.

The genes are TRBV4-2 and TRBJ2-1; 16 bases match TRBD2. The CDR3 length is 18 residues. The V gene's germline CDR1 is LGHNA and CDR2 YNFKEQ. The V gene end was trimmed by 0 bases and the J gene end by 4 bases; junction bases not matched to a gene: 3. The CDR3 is CASSQEGLAGGRYNEQFF. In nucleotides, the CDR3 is TGTGCCAGCAGCCAAGAGGGACTAGCGGGAGGGCGATACAATGAGCAGTTCTTC.

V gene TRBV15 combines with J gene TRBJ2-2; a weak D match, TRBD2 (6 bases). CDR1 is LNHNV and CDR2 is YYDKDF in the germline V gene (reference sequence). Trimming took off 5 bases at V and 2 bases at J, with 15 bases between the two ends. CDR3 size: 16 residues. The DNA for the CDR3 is TGTGCCACCAGCTGCCCCGGGACTCTAAACACCGGGGAGCTGTTTTTT. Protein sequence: CATSCPGTLNTGELFF. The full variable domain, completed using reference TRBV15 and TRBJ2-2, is DAMVIQNPRYQVTQFGKPVTLSCSQTLNHNVMYWYQQKSSQAPKLLFHYYDKDFNNEADTPDNFQSRRPNTSFCFLDIRSPGLGDTAMYLCATSCPGTLNTGELFFGEGSRLTVL.

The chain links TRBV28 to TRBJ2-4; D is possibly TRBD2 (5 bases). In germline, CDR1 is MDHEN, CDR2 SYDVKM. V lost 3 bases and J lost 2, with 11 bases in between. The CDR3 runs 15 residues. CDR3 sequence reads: CASSFVRGSKNIQYF. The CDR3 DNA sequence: TGTGCCAGCAGTTTCGTGCGCGGGTCCAAAAACATTCAGTACTTC.

CDR3 protein: CASSPRGRKNTEAFF. The CDR3 nucleotides read TGTGCCAGCAGCCCGCGGGGCCGAAAGAACACTGAAGCTTTCTTT. V usage is TRBV4-2 and J usage is TRBJ1-1; D might be TRBD1 (5 bases). The CDR3 loop spans 15 amino acids. Germline CDR1 LGHNA, CDR2 YNFKEQ. V was cut by 4 bases and J by 1 base, with 13 bases left in between.

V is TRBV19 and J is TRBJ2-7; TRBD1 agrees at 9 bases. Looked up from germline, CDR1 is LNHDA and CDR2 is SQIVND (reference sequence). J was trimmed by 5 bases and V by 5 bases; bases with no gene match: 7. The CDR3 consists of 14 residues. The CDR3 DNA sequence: TGTGCCAGTAGTCCGCGACAGGGGGAACACGAGCAGTACTTC. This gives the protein CASSPRQGEHEQYF.

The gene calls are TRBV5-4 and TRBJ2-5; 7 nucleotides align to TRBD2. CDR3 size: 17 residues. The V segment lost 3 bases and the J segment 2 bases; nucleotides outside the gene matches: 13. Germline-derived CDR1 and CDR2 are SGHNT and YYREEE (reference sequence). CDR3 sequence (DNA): TGTGCCAGCAGCTGGTGTGGGGGGGAAAGCTCTCAAGAGACCCAGTACTTC. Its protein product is CASSWCGGESSQETQYF.

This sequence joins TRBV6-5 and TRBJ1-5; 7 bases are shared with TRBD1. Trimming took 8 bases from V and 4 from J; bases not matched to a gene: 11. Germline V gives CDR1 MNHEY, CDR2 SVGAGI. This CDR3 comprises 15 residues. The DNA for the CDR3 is TGTGCCAGCCTGGGGGGAGACAGGGAGAATCAGCCCCAGCATTTT. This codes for CASLGGDRENQPQHF.

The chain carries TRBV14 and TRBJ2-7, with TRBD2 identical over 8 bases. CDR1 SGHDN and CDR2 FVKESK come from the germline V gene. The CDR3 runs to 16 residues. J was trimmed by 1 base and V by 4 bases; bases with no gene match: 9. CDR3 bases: TGTGCCAGCAGCCGCCTAAGCGGGAGAAATTCCTACGAGCAGTACTTC. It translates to CASSRLSGRNSYEQYF.

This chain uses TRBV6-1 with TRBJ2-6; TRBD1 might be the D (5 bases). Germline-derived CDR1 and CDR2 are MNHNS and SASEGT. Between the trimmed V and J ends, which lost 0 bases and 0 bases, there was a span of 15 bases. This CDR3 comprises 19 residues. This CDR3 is CASSEAFQGSLSGANVLTF. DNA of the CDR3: TGTGCCAGCAGTGAAGCGTTTCAGGGCTCCCTCTCTGGGGCCAACGTCCTGACTTTC.

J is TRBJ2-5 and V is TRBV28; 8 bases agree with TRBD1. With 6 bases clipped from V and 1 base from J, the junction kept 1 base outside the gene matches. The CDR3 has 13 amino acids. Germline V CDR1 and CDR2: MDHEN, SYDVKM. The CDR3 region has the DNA TGTGCCAGCAGGGGACAGGCCCAAGAGACCCAGTACTTC. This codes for CASRGQAQETQYF.

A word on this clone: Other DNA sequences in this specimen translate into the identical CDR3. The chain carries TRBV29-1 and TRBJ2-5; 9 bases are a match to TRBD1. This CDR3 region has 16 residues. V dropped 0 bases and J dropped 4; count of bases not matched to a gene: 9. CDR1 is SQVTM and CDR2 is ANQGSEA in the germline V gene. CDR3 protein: CSVEDWTGVVIETQYF. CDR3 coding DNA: TGCAGCGTTGAAGATTGGACAGGGGTAGTTATAGAGACCCAGTACTTC.

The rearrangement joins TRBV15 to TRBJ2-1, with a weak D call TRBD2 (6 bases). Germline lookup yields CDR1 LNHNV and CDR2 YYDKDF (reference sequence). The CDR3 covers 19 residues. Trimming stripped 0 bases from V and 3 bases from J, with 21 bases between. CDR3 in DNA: TGTGCCACCAGCAGAGATATTGGGAGCAGCGGGTCCCTCTACAATGAGCAGTTCTTC. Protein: CATSRDIGSSGSLYNEQFF.

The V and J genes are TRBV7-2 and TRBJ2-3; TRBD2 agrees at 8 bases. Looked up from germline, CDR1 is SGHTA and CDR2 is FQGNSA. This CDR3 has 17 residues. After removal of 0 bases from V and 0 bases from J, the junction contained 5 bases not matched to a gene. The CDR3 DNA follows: TGTGCCAGCAGCTTAGCCAAGCCTAGCGGGAGCACAGATACGCAGTATTTT. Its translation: CASSLAKPSGSTDTQYF.

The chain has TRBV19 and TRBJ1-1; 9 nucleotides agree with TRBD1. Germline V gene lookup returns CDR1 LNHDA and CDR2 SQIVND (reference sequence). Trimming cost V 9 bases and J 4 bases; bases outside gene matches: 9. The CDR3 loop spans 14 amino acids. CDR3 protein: CARITGGSSTEAFF. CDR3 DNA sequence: TGTGCCAGAATCACAGGGGGCAGCAGCACTGAAGCTTTCTTT.

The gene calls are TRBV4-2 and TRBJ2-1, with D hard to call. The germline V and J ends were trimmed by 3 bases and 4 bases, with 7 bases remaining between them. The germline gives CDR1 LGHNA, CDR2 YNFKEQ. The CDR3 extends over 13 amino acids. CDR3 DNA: TGTGCCAGCAGCCAGTTGGCTTACAATGAGCAGTTCTTC. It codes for CASSQLAYNEQFF.

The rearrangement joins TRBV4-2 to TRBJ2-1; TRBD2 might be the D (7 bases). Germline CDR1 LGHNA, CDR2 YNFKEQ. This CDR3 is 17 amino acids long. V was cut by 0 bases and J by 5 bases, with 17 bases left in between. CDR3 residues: CASSQEGASGIDNEQFF. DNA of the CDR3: TGTGCCAGCAGCCAAGAGGGGGCTAGCGGAATAGACAATGAGCAGTTCTTC.

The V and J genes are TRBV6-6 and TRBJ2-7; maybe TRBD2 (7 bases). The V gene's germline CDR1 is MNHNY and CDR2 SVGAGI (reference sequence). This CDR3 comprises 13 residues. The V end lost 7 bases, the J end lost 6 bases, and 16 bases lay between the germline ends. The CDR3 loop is CASTRGGGGEQYF. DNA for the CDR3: TGTGCCAGCACGCGAGGGGGGGGCGGCGAGCAGTACTTC.

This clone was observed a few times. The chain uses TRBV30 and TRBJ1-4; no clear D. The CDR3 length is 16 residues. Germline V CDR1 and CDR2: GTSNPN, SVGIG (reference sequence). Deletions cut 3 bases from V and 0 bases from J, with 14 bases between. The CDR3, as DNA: TGTGCCTGGAGAGGGCCAGAGGACTCAACTAATGAAAAACTGTTTTTT. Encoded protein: CAWRGPEDSTNEKLFF.

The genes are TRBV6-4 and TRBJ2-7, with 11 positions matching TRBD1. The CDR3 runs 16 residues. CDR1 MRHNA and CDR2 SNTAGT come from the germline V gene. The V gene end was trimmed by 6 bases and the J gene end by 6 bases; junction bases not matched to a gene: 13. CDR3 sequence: CASRNTGTGGSLEQYF. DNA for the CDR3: TGTGCCAGCAGAAACACCGGGACAGGGGGGTCCCTCGAGCAGTACTTC.

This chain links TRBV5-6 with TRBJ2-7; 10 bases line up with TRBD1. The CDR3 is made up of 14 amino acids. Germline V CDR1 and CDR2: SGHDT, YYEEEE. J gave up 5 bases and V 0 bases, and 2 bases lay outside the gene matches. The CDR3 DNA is TGTGCCAGCAGCTTGGACGGGACAGGGGACGAGCAGTACTTC. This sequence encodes CASSLDGTGDEQYF. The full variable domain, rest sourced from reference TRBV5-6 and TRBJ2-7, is DAGVTQSPTHLIKTRGQQVTLRCSPKSGHDTVSWYQQALGQGPQFIFQYYEEEERQRGNFPDRFSGHQFPNYSSELNVNALLLGDSALYLCASSLDGTGDEQYFGPGTRLTVT.

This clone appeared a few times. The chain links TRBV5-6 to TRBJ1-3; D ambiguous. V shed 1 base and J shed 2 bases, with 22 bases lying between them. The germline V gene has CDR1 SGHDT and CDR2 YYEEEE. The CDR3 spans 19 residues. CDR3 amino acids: CASSLKVSRQPRPGNTIYF. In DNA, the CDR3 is TGTGCCAGCAGCTTGAAGGTTAGCCGGCAGCCCCGACCTGGAAACACCATATATTTT. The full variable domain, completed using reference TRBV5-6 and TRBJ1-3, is DAGVTQSPTHLIKTRGQQVTLRCSPKSGHDTVSWYQQALGQGPQFIFQYYEEEERQRGNFPDRFSGHQFPNYSSELNVNALLLGDSALYLCASSLKVSRQPRPGNTIYFGEGSWLTVV.

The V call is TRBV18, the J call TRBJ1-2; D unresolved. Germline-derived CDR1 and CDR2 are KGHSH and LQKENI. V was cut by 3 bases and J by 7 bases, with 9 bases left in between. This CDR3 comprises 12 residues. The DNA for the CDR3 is TGTGCCAGCTCACCCTCGGAGACTGGCTACACCTTC. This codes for CASSPSETGYTF.

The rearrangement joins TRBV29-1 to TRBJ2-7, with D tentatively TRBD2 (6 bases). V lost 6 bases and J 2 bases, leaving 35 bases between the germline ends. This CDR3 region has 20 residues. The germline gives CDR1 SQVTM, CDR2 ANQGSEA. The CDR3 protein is CSVVLPIGALARNTAYEQYF. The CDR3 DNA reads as TGCAGCGTCGTCCTACCGATAGGAGCCCTAGCGAGAAACACTGCCTACGAGCAGTACTTC.

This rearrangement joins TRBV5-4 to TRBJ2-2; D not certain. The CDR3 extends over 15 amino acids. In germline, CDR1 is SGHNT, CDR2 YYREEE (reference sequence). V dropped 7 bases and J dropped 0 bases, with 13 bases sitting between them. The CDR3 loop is CASRTTNANTGELFF. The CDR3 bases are TGTGCCAGCCGCACTACTAACGCGAACACCGGGGAGCTGTTTTTT.

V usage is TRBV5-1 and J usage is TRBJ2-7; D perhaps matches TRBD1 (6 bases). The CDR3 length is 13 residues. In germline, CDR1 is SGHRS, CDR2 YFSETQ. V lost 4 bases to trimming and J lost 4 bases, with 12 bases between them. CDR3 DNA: TGCGCCAGCAGCCCCCAGGGGCGATACGAGCAGTACTTC. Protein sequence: CASSPQGRYEQYF.

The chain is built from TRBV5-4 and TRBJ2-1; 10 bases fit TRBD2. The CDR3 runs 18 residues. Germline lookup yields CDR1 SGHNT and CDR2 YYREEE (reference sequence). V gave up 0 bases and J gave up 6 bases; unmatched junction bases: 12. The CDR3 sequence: CASSLDPVASGSTNEQFF. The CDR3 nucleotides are TGTGCCAGCAGCTTGGATCCGGTGGCTAGCGGGAGTACCAATGAGCAGTTCTTC.

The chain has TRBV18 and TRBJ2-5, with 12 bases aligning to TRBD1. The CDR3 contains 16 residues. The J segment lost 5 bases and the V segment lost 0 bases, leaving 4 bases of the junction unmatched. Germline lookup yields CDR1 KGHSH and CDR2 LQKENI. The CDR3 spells CASSPPGTGGFETQYF. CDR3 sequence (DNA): TGTGCCAGCTCACCACCCGGGACAGGGGGCTTTGAGACCCAGTACTTC. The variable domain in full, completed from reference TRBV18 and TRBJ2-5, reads NAGVMQNPRHLVRRRGQEARLRCSPMKGHSHVYWYRQLPEEGLKFMVYLQKENIIDESGMPKERFSAEFPKEGPSILRIQQVVRGDSAAYFCASSPPGTGGFETQYFGPGTRLLVL.